This T cell receptor (beta chain) was sequenced for a study of cytomegalovirus exposure and HLA in healthy donors. Study results and limitations: Reports showed the classifier diagnosing cytomegalovirus status with high specificity and sensitivity.

Concerning this clone: What it binds is not known.

The PCR made use of 60 Vbeta and 13 Jbeta primers. This table comes from immunoSEQ multiplex PCR, and its TCRdb copy is limited to in-frame clones, with some not included. The repertoire holds 90,000 to 100,000 clones, with less than 80% as singletons. Germline loops: CDR1 SGHVS, CDR2 FNYEAQ. The CDR3 extends over 19 amino acids. The J segment lost 2 bases and the V segment lost 0 bases, leaving 10 bases of the junction unmatched. The TCR sequence derives from a boy younger than 18 in good health and CMV-seropositive. This chain uses TRBV7-6 with TRBJ1-3; TRBD1 aligns across 10 bases. The sequenced sample was PBMCs. DNA for the CDR3: TGTGCCAGCAGCTTAGCGGGGGACAGGGGTCGGGAAGCTGGAAACACCATATATTTT. Translation: CASSLAGDRGREAGNTIYF.